The 27 T cell receptor beta chains reported below all come from one sample, sequenced in a study of shared T cell receptors in the human thymus. The table came from immunoSEQ multiplex PCR; TCRdb's copy has only in-frame clones and leaves some out. The sample holds about 660,000 clones, approximately 90% seen once. The same data also went into a second study, on human thymus T cells.

What was sequenced was thymocytes. The receptors were sampled from a boy younger than two with a congenital heart defect.

The chain combines TRBV6-6 with TRBJ2-1; 15 bases agree with TRBD2. CDR3 length equals 16 residues. Per germline, CDR1 MNHNY and CDR2 SVGAGI (reference sequence). The ends lost 5 bases at V and 2 bases at J; junction bases unmatched: 1. The CDR3 here is CASSGTSGRPYNEQFF. Here the CDR3 DNA reads TGTGCCAGCAGTGGGACTAGCGGGAGGCCCTACAATGAGCAGTTCTTC.

Here the CDR3 reads CASSQVVRTGGHEQYF. The CDR3 bases are TGCGCCAGCAGCCAAGTTGTCAGGACAGGGGGCCACGAGCAGTACTTC. The chain links TRBV4-3 to TRBJ2-7, with TRBD1 matching over 11 bases. The CDR3 has 16 amino acids. After removal of 1 base from V and 5 bases from J, the junction contained 7 bases not matched to a gene. Germline V gene data show CDR1 as LGHNA and CDR2 as YSLEER.

The chain carries TRBV30 and TRBJ2-7, with 7 bases that match TRBD1. V dropped 2 bases and J dropped 0; count of bases not matched to a gene: 7. CDR1 is GTSNPN and CDR2 is SVGIG in the germline V gene (reference sequence). The CDR3 loop spans 15 amino acids. CDR3 in amino acids: CAWSFRTGSSYEQYF. For the CDR3, the DNA is TGTGCCTGGAGTTTTCGGACAGGCTCCTCCTACGAGCAGTACTTC.

A single count supports this clone. This chain joins TRBV5-6 and TRBJ2-7; no definite D call. The CDR3 length is 16 residues. V shed 0 bases and J shed 6 bases, with 19 bases lying between them. Germline V gene lookup returns CDR1 SGHDT and CDR2 YYEEEE. The CDR3 sequence: CASSLAARDPIAEQYF. CDR3 bases: TGTGCCAGCAGCTTGGCCGCAAGAGACCCTATAGCCGAGCAGTACTTC.

This clone is a singleton in its sample. This chain joins TRBV5-4 and TRBJ2-7; weak D call: TRBD1 (6 bases). Trimming shortened V by 4 bases and J by 4 bases, and 12 bases separated the two germline ends. From germline, CDR1 is SGHNT and CDR2 YYREEE (reference sequence). The CDR3 totals 13 residues. CDR3 protein: CASSEGTRYEQYF. CDR3 sequence (DNA): TGTGCCAGCAGCGAAGGGACAAGATACGAGCAGTACTTC.

The gene calls are TRBV14 and TRBJ2-3; 8 nucleotides agree with TRBD2. After removal of 6 bases from V and 3 bases from J, the junction contained 17 bases not matched to a gene. This CDR3 has 18 amino acids. CDR1 SGHDN and CDR2 FVKESK come from the germline V gene. CDR3 residues: CASSPGPGGGRWTDTQYF. The CDR3 bases are TGTGCCAGCAGTCCAGGGCCTGGGGGCGGGAGGTGGACAGATACGCAGTATTTT.

V usage is TRBV5-6 and J usage is TRBJ2-5; TRBD1 matches at 8 bases. Germline values: CDR1 SGHDT, CDR2 YYEEEE. CDR3 length equals 15 residues. J was trimmed by 3 bases and V by 4 bases; bases with no gene match: 8. The CDR3 is CASSERQGPKETQYF. CDR3 in DNA: TGTGCCAGCAGCGAGCGACAGGGGCCGAAAGAGACCCAGTACTTC.

This chain's CDR3 is CASSVETGPAFGYTF. The CDR3 coding sequence is TGTGCCAGCAGCGTGGAGACAGGGCCAGCTTTTGGCTACACCTTC. V is TRBV7-9 and J is TRBJ1-2; TRBD1 matches at 7 bases. CDR1 and CDR2 (germline): SEHNR, FQNEAQ (reference sequence). Losses at the gene ends were 5 bases for V and 7 bases for J; bases not matched to a gene: 13. The CDR3 has 15 residues.

V gene TRBV7-9 combines with J gene TRBJ2-1, with 7 bases that match TRBD1. Germline CDR1 and CDR2: SEHNR and FQNEAQ (reference sequence). With 3 bases clipped from V and 5 bases from J, the junction kept 16 bases outside the gene matches. The CDR3 consists of 18 residues. CDR3 nucleotides: TGTGCCAGCAGCTTTAGGCACTCCACCGGACAGGAAGACAATGAGCAGTTCTTC. It specifies CASSFRHSTGQEDNEQFF. Full variable domain (missing parts from reference TRBV7-9 and TRBJ2-1): DTGVSQNPRHKITKRGQNVTFRCDPISEHNRLYWYRQTLGQGPEFLTYFQNEAQLEKSRLLSDRFSAERPKGSFSTLEIQRTEQGDSAMYLCASSFRHSTGQEDNEQFFGPGTRLTVL.

This chain uses TRBV30 with TRBJ2-1; 7 bases line up with TRBD2. V lost 3 bases to trimming and J lost 12 bases; unmatched junction nucleotides: 14. The V gene's germline CDR1 is GTSNPN and CDR2 SVGIG (reference sequence). The CDR3 covers 14 residues. The CDR3 nucleotides are TGTGCCTGGAGATTCGGACTAGGGACCCAGGGGCAGTTCTTC. Translated, it gives CAWRFGLGTQGQFF.

This clone came up once. The V gene is TRBV5-8, the J gene TRBJ1-2; D is ambiguous. Trimming removed 2 bases from V and 5 bases from J, with 10 bases in between. The CDR3 loop spans 13 amino acids. Germline loops: CDR1 SGHTS, CDR2 YDEGEE. The CDR3 sequence: CASSLKSGYGYTF. DNA for the CDR3: TGTGCCAGCAGCTTAAAGTCAGGATATGGCTACACCTTC.

V usage is TRBV27 and J usage is TRBJ2-7; TRBD1 aligns across 7 bases. The germline CDR1 and CDR2 sequences are MNHEY and SMNVEV (reference sequence). Trimming removed 4 bases from V and 1 base from J; junction bases left unmatched: 10. The CDR3 extends over 16 amino acids. The CDR3 DNA reads TGTGCCAGCAGTTCGCGACAGGGCAAAGGATCCTACGAGCAGTACTTC. Amino acids: CASSSRQGKGSYEQYF.

This clone was counted between two and nine times. The CDR3 coding sequence is TGTGCCAGCAGAGGACTAGCGGGAGCCACCGGGGAGCTGTTTTTT. This codes for CASRGLAGATGELFF. The J gene is TRBJ2-2, the V gene TRBV2; TRBD2 agrees at 13 bases. The CDR3 contains 15 residues. The ends lost 6 bases at V and 4 bases at J; junction bases unmatched: 2. Germline assignment: CDR1 SNHLY and CDR2 FYNNEI.

The CDR3 coding sequence is TGTGCCAGCAGCGTTGGAGAGGGAAACATTCAGTACTTC. As protein: CASSVGEGNIQYF. This chain joins TRBV5-6 and TRBJ2-4; a possible D gene is TRBD2 (5 bases). Germline V gene sequence: CDR1 SGHDT, CDR2 YYEEEE. CDR3 length: 13 amino acids. V shed 4 bases and J shed 6 bases, with 11 bases lying between them.

The rearrangement joins TRBV12-5 to TRBJ1-2, with TRBD1 identical over 8 bases. The ends lost 0 bases at V and 5 bases at J; junction bases unmatched: 5. CDR1 is LGHNT, CDR2 FRNRAP, per germline. There are 15 residues in the CDR3. CDR3 coding DNA: TGTGCTAGTGGTTTGGTAACAGGGGGGGAATATGGCTACACCTTC. Translated: CASGLVTGGEYGYTF.

The rearrangement joins TRBV5-1 to TRBJ2-7; a weak D match, TRBD1 (6 bases). The CDR3 runs 14 residues. Trimming pared 1 base from V and 4 bases from J, leaving 12 bases between. Germline lookup yields CDR1 SGHRS and CDR2 YFSETQ. CDR3 region: CASSLLGALYEQYF. The CDR3 DNA is TGCGCCAGCAGCTTGCTGGGGGCCCTGTACGAGCAGTACTTC.

This sequence joins TRBV10-1 and TRBJ2-7, with D uncertain. Trimming pared 6 bases from V and 3 bases from J, leaving 12 bases between. The CDR3 consists of 13 residues. Germline CDR1 WNHNN, CDR2 SYGVQD (reference sequence). CDR3 sequence (DNA): TGCGCCAGCAGCGACACAGAAAGCTACGAGCAGTACTTC. Encoded protein: CASSDTESYEQYF.

V usage is TRBV13 and J usage is TRBJ2-2; D possibly corresponds to TRBD1 (5 bases). Trimming pared 3 bases from V and 4 bases from J, leaving 9 bases between. The germline gives CDR1 PRHDT, CDR2 FYEKMQ (reference sequence). CDR3 length: 14 amino acids. DNA of the CDR3: TGTGCCAGCAGCTTCTCCAGGGTCACCGGGGAGCTGTTTTTT. Residues: CASSFSRVTGELFF.

The genes are TRBV13 and TRBJ2-1; 7 bases map to TRBD2. V lost 3 bases, J lost 7 bases, and 15 bases stayed unmatched. The CDR3 totals 17 residues. The germline V gene encodes CDR1 PRHDT and CDR2 FYEKMQ (reference sequence). The CDR3 DNA reads as TGTGCCAGCAGCTTCCCCCCGACTAGCCGGGATCTAAATGAGCAGTTCTTC. This translates into CASSFPPTSRDLNEQFF.

The chain uses TRBV9 and TRBJ2-2; TRBD2 aligns across 16 bases. From germline, CDR1 is SGDLS and CDR2 YYNGEE. CDR3 length: 19 amino acids. V dropped 4 bases and J dropped 4; count of bases not matched to a gene: 10. The CDR3 loop is CASSPEAGLAGGVTGELFF. The CDR3 nucleotides are TGTGCCAGCAGCCCGGAAGCGGGACTAGCGGGAGGGGTCACCGGGGAGCTGTTTTTT.

This rearrangement joins TRBV11-2 to TRBJ2-7; D is uncertain. CDR1 and CDR2 (germline): SGHAT, FQNNGV. Trimming shortened V by 2 bases and J by 12 bases, and 14 bases separated the two germline ends. This CDR3 is built from 12 residues. CDR3 nucleotide sequence: TGTGCCAGCAGCTTAAGGCAGGCTTCCCTGTACTTC. As protein: CASSLRQASLYF.

The chain carries TRBV7-9 and TRBJ2-1; 9 nucleotides align to TRBD1. J was trimmed by 0 bases and V by 3 bases; bases with no gene match: 3. This CDR3 is built from 16 residues. Germline values: CDR1 SEHNR, CDR2 FQNEAQ (reference sequence). CDR3 protein: CASSFPDRGSYNEQFF. CDR3 coding DNA: TGTGCCAGCAGCTTCCCGGACAGGGGCTCCTACAATGAGCAGTTCTTC.

The gene calls are TRBV18 and TRBJ2-7, with D perhaps matching TRBD2 (5 bases). Germline loops: CDR1 KGHSH, CDR2 LQKENI. V was shortened by 3 bases and J by 5 bases, with 23 bases between the two germline ends. The CDR3 has 17 amino acids. CDR3: CASSPPAREGDSDEQYF. The CDR3 DNA reads TGTGCCAGCTCACCTCCCGCCCGTGAGGGAGATTCTGACGAGCAGTACTTC.

The J gene is TRBJ2-5, the V gene TRBV7-3, with 8 bases lining up with TRBD1. The V gene's germline CDR1 is SGHTA and CDR2 FQGTGA. The ends lost 0 bases at V and 3 bases at J; junction bases unmatched: 9. The length of the CDR3 is 17 residues. The CDR3 nucleotides are TGTGCCAGCAGCTTAACGTCCCCAGGGGGCCTTGAAGAGACCCAGTACTTC. Protein sequence: CASSLTSPGGLEETQYF.

CDR3 in amino acids: CASRFGHNEQFF. CDR3 DNA: TGTGCAAGTCGCTTTGGGCACAATGAGCAGTTCTTC. The chain has TRBV12-2 and TRBJ2-1; the DNA was not used to check the table's D call, TRBD1. TRBV12-2 is reported as a pseudogene. The CDR3 loop spans 12 amino acids.

The chain is built from TRBV5-4 and TRBJ2-5; 10 bases align to TRBD1. The germline gives CDR1 SGHNT, CDR2 YYREEE (reference sequence). V lost 1 base, J lost 4 bases, and 13 bases stayed unmatched. This CDR3 spans 18 amino acids. CDR3 coding DNA: TGTGCCAGCAGCTTGACCACTCGGACAGGGGGAAGAGGAGAGACCCAGTACTTC. Its protein is CASSLTTRTGGRGETQYF.

The rearrangement uses TRBV7-9 and TRBJ2-7, with 8 bases matching TRBD1. The germline V gene encodes CDR1 SEHNR and CDR2 FQNEAQ (reference sequence). V shed 4 bases, J shed 3 bases, and the junction held 5 bases outside the gene matches. The CDR3 extends over 14 amino acids. CDR3 sequence (DNA): TGTGCCAGCAGCTCCCCCGGGACAGGCTACGAGCAGTACTTC. This sequence encodes CASSSPGTGYEQYF. Looking up the rest from reference TRBV7-9 and TRBJ2-7 gives the full variable domain: DTGVSQNPRHKITKRGQNVTFRCDPISEHNRLYWYRQTLGQGPEFLTYFQNEAQLEKSRLLSDRFSAERPKGSFSTLEIQRTEQGDSAMYLCASSSPGTGYEQYFGPGTRLTVT.